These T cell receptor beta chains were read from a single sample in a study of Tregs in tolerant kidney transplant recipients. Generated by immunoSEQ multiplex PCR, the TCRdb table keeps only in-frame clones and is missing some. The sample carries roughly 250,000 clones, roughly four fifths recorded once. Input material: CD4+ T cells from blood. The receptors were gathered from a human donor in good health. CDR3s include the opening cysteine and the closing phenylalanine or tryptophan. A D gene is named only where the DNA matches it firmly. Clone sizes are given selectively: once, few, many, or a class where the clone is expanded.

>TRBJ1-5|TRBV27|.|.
TGTGCCAGCAGTTTGTTCGCAGGGCCCAGCAATCAGCCCCAGCATTTT
CASSLFAGPSNQPQHF
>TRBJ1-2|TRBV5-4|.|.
TGTGCCAGCAGCCCGGTGACAGACTATGGCTACACCTTC
CASSPVTDYGYTF
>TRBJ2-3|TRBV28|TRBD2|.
TGTGCCAGCAGCCAAAGCGGGAGGGCCAATACGCAGTATTTT
CASSQSGRANTQYF
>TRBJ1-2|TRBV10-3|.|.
TGTGCCATCAGTGCGGGAGGGGGTCATGGCTACACCTTC
CAISAGGGHGYTF
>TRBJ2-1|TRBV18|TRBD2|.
TGTGCCAGCTCACCGCTCCTAGCGGGAAACAATGAGCAGTTCTTC
CASSPLLAGNNEQFF
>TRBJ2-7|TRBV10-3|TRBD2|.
TGTGCCATCAGTGACTCCCTGAGCAGCGGGAGCTCCTACGAGCAGTACTTC
CAISDSLSSGSSYEQYF
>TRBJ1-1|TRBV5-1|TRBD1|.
TGCGCCAGCAGCTTGACGGGGACAGGGTTAAATGAAGCTTTCTTT
CASSLTGTGLNEAFF
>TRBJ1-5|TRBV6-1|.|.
TGTGCCAGCAGTACGCTCCCTTTGGGCAATCAGCCCCAGCATTTT
CASSTLPLGNQPQHF
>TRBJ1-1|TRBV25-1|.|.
TGTGCCAGCAGTGAAATTTTTCAGGTTGAAGCTTTCTTT
CASSEIFQVEAFF
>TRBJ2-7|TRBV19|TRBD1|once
TGTGCCAGTAGCGGACAGGGGGTGGGCGAGCAGTACTTC
CASSGQGVGEQYF
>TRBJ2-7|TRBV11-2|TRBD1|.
TGTGCCAGCAGCAAGCGACAGGGGCCCTACGAGCAGTACTTC
CASSKRQGPYEQYF
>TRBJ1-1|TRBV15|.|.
TGTGCCACCAGCAGAGATCTGGGAGGGGCTGAAGCTTTCTTT
CATSRDLGGAEAFF
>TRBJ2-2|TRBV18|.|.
TGTGCCAGCTCACCCCGACAGACGAACACCGGGGAGCTGTTTTTT
CASSPRQTNTGELFF
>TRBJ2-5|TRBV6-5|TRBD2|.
TGTGCCAGCAGTTGGGGTAGGGAGCGGGGGAGGGAGACCCAGTACTTC
CASSWGRERGRETQYF
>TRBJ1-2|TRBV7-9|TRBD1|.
TGTGCCAGCAGCGCTCACCTGGGACAGGGGTCCGGTTATGGCTATGGCTACACCTTC
CASSAHLGQGSGYGYGYTF
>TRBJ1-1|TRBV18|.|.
TGTGCCAGCTCACCACTGGGGGTGAACACTGAAGCTTTCTTT
CASSPLGVNTEAFF
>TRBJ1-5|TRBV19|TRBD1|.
TGTGCCAGTAGTATACCGGGACAGGGGAATCAGCCCCAGCATTTT
CASSIPGQGNQPQHF
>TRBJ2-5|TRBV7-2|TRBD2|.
TGTGCCAGCAGCTCCGGGACTACCCAAGAGACCCAGTACTTC
CASSSGTTQETQYF
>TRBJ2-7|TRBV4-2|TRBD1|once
TGTGCCAGCAGCCAGGGCCCGGACAGGGACGAGCAGTACTTC
CASSQGPDRDEQYF
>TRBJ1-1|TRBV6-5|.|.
TGTGCCAGCAGTTTCCGAGGTAGGGGGAGGACTGAAGCTTTCTTT
CASSFRGRGRTEAFF
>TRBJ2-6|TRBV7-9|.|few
TGTGCCAGCAGGATATCTGGGGCCAACGTCCTGACTTTC
CASRISGANVLTF
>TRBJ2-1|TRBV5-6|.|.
TGTGCCAGCAGCCCCATTCAAGCGAGCTACAATGAGCAGTTCTTC
CASSPIQASYNEQFF
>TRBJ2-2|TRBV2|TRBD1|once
TGTGCCAGCAGGGGGACAGGGGGAAACACCGGGGAGCTGTTTTTT
CASRGTGGNTGELFF
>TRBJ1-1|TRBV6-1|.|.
TGTGCCAGCAGTTATGGTAGGAGGGACACTGAAGCTTTCTTT
CASSYGRRDTEAFF
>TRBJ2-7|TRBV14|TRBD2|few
TGTGCCAGCAGCCCTCGACTAGCCAACTACGAGCAGTACTTC
CASSPRLANYEQYF
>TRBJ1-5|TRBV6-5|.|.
TGTGCCAGCGCCAAGGGACCTCGCAATCAGCCCCAGCATTTT
CASAKGPRNQPQHF
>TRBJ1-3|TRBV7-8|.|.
TGTGCCAGCAGCTCGCGGGACTTCTCTGGAAACACCATATATTTT
CASSSRDFSGNTIYF
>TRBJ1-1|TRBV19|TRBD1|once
TGTGCCAGTAGTACCTGGGGACAGCATGAAGCTTTCTTT
CASSTWGQHEAFF
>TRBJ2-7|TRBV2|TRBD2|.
TGTGCCAGCAGTACGGGAGGACCCGAGCAGTACTTC
CASSTGGPEQYF
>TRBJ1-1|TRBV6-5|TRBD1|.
TGTGCCAGCAGTTACTCGAACAGGGGGCGTTCTGAAGCTTTCTTT
CASSYSNRGRSEAFF
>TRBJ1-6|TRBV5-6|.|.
TGTGCCAGCAGTAACGGGGACCGTAGGCCCCTCCACTTT
CASSNGDRRPLHF
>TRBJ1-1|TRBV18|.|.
TGTGCCAGCTCGCTGGGTATGAACACTGAAGCTTTCTTT
CASSLGMNTEAFF
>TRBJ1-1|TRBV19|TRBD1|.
TGTGCCAGTCTTCAGGACAGGGGCCCGAACACTGAAGCTTTCTTT
CASLQDRGPNTEAFF
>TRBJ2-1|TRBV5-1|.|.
TGCGCCAGCAGGAGGAGCGGACCTTACAATGAGCAGTTCTTC
CASRRSGPYNEQFF
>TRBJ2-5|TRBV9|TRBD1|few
TGTGCCAGCAGCGTAGGGGTAACAGGGGGGATTCAAGAGACCCAGTACTTC
CASSVGVTGGIQETQYF
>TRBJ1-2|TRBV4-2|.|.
TGTGCCAGCAGCCAAGATCCCGACAGACACTATGGCTACACCTTC
CASSQDPDRHYGYTF
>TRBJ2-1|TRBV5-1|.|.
TGCGCCAGCAGCTTGGGAGGGGGAGCGGATGAGCAGTTCTTC
CASSLGGGADEQFF
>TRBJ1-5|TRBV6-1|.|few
TGTGCCAGCGCCTCGGGCCTTTATCAGCCCCAGCATTTT
CASASGLYQPQHF
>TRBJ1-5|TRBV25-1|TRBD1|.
TGTGCCAGCGGACAGGGGGTTGGCAATCAGCCCCAGCATTTT
CASGQGVGNQPQHF
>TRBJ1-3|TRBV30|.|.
TGTGCCTGGGATTCGGACTTCGGAAACACCATATATTTT
CAWDSDFGNTIYF
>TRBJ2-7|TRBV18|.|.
TGTGCCAGCTCACCTACAGACTACGAGCAGTACTTC
CASSPTDYEQYF
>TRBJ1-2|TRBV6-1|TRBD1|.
TGTGCCAGCAGTGAAGACAGGGGCTATGGCTACACCTTC
CASSEDRGYGYTF